The rows below give T cell receptor beta chains drawn from one sample of a study of T cell repertoires in cytomegalovirus infection. TCRdb itself ran the reads through MiXCR, one entry per CDR3 protein. The sample contains 900,000 to 950,000 distinct CDR3 sequences, less than 35% of which appear only once. Their antigen targets remain unknown. The sequenced sample was cultured CD8+ T cells from PBMCs, obtained from culture after CMV antigen stimulation. The receptors derive from a human donor in good health (CMV status not recorded). Some clones in this sample may be carry-over from other donors' samples. The CDR3 runs from the conserved cysteine through the conserved F or W. D genes are given only for firm matches. Size values are once, few and many counts, or a class for expanded clones, and some rows have none.

clone_size | d_call | j_call | v_call | cdr3_nt | cdr3_aa
NA | NA | TRBJ2-5 | TRBV6-2/TRBV6-3 | TGTGCCAACAGTTACTACCGGACAGTCCAAGAGACCCAGTACTTC | CANSYYRTVQETQYF
many | TRBD1 | TRBJ2-3 | TRBV12-3/TRBV12-4 | TGTGCCAGCAGTTTAGTGTTAGACAGGGGTTTTGGCACAGATACGCAGTATTTT | CASSLVLDRGFGTDTQYF
NA | TRBD1 | TRBJ2-3 | TRBV5-6 | TGTGCCAGCAGCCCCCTGGCATTAACTAGGGGGCGCCGGAAAAGCGCAGATACGCAGTATTTT | CASSPLALTRGRRKSADTQYF
few | TRBD1 | TRBJ1-2 | TRBV6-2/TRBV6-3 | TGTGCCACCCGGGACAGGGGGAACTATGGCTACACCTTC | CATRDRGNYGYTF
NA | NA | TRBJ2-2 | TRBV24-1 | TGTGCCACTGGACCGGGGACCGGGGAGCTGTTTTTT | CATGPGTGELFF
few | NA | TRBJ2-1 | TRBV2 | TGTGCCAGCAGTGAGAGGGGTGTCTCCTACAATGAGCAGTTCTTC | CASSERGVSYNEQFF
few | NA | TRBJ1-1 | TRBV6-2/TRBV6-3 | TGTGCCAGCAGTTACGAAGGAGGATGGACTGAAGCTTTCTTT | CASSYEGGWTEAFF
many | TRBD2 | TRBJ2-3 | TRBV7-8 | TGTGCCAGCAGCTTAGCGATAGCGGGGGCGTCAGATACGCAGTATTTT | CASSLAIAGASDTQYF
NA | NA | TRBJ1-2 | TRBV28 | TGTGCCAGCAGTGGAGGCCAACGGATAAACTATGGCTACACCTTC | CASSGGQRINYGYTF
NA | NA | TRBJ2-1 | TRBV6-6 | TGTGCCAGTAGTTGGACAGTGGACCCAAAAAGCTCCTACAATGAGCAGTTCTTC | CASSWTVDPKSSYNEQFF
NA | NA | TRBJ1-2 | TRBV19 | TGTGCCAGTAAGAGGGGGATCGACTATGGCTACACCTTC | CASKRGIDYGYTF
NA | TRBD1 | TRBJ1-2 | TRBV7-9 | TGTGCCAGCAGCGACCAGACAGGGCTCGAGAATGGCTACACCTTC | CASSDQTGLENGYTF
NA | NA | TRBJ1-1 | TRBV27 | TGTGCCAGCAGTTTCTTTGGGCCCCGCACTGAAGCTTTCTTT | CASSFFGPRTEAFF
NA | TRBD2 | TRBJ2-6 | TRBV20-1 | TGCAGTGCAGTGGATCTAGCGGGGGGAGCTGGGGCCAACGTCCTGACTTTC | CSAVDLAGGAGANVLTF
NA | TRBD1 | TRBJ1-5 | TRBV6-2/TRBV6-3 | TGTGCCAACAGTTACTGGACAGGGAATCAGCCCCAGCATTTT | CANSYWTGNQPQHF
NA | NA | TRBJ2-5 | TRBV4-3 | TGCGCCAGCAGCCAAGGATTTATATCGGGGGTGCAAGAGACCCAGTACTTC | CASSQGFISGVQETQYF
many | TRBD1 | TRBJ2-5 | TRBV7-8 | TGTGCCAGCAGCTCCGACAGGGGGGAGACCCAGTACTTC | CASSSDRGETQYF
NA | NA | TRBJ2-3 | TRBV6-2/TRBV6-3 | TGTACCAGCAGTATCCCCCCAACTACAGGAGGGACAGATACGCAGTATTTT | CTSSIPPTTGGTDTQYF
NA | NA | TRBJ2-6 | TRBV19 | TGTGCCAGTGCATGGGAAGACCACTCTGGGGCCAACGTCCTGACTTTC | CASAWEDHSGANVLTF
few | TRBD1 | TRBJ1-2 | TRBV7-2 | TGTGCCAGCAGCTCCTCGGGACAGTATAACTATGGCTACACCTTC | CASSSSGQYNYGYTF
NA | NA | TRBJ2-3 | TRBV5-1 | TGCGCCAGCAGCTTACCCTTAGGAGCGGGCCAGATACCCACAGATACGCAGTATTTT | CASSLPLGAGQIPTDTQYF
few | TRBD1 | TRBJ2-1 | TRBV12-3/TRBV12-4 | TGTGCCAGCAGTTTACCCACAGGGGAAGGATTTTACAATGAGCAGTTCTTC | CASSLPTGEGFYNEQFF
NA | NA | TRBJ1-6 | TRBV7-6 | TGTGCTGACCACTCGGAGAGGGAAGGTTCACCCCTCCACTTT | CADHSEREGSPLHF
few | NA | TRBJ2-3 | TRBV10-3 | TGTGCCATCAGTGAGTGGAGGGGCTCAGATACGCAGTATTTT | CAISEWRGSDTQYF
NA | NA | TRBJ1-2 | TRBV19 | TGTGTCAGTAGTACGCCCACAGAGAACAATAACTATGGCTACACCTTC | CVSSTPTENNNYGYTF